These T cell receptor beta chains were read from a single sample in a study of blood T cell repertoires in COVID-19. Only in-frame clones appear in the TCRdb table, and some are missing; sequencing was by immunoSEQ multiplex PCR. This table holds 270,000 or so clones, around nine tenths found once. The sample consisted of PBMCs or T cells enriched from blood (not recorded which). The source of these receptors is a woman under 30 who had recovered from COVID-19. Both conserved end residues are trimmed from each CDR3.

V: TRBV6-5
length: 12
CDR3: ASGWEVLSYEQY

V: TRBV12-3/TRBV12-4
length: 11
CDR3: ASSRDRQETQY

V: TRBV6-5
length: 14
CDR3: ASSYGGGQRSYEQY

V: TRBV30
length: 12
CDR3: AWKPLGARYEQY

V: TRBV7-9
length: 10
CDR3: ASSNSNQPQH

V: TRBV7-8
length: 13
CDR3: ASSLGSGAPYEQY

V: TRBV19
length: 12
CDR3: ASSIWQGRTGYT

V: TRBV2
length: 11
CDR3: ASRWTALYGYT

V: TRBV19
length: 17
CDR3: ASSIRVPKGQGGYQPQH

V: TRBV6-5
length: 12
CDR3: ASSPLRTADEAF

V: TRBV11-3
length: 15
CDR3: ASSGLDTGRRNYGYT

V: TRBV27
length: 12
CDR3: ASSLGGIYNEQF

V: TRBV19
length: 12
CDR3: ASRPTGGSQPQH

V: TRBV3-1/TRBV3-2
length: 12
CDR3: ASSLGTGLQPQH

V: TRBV12-3/TRBV12-4
length: 11
CDR3: ASSLRVSTEAF

V: TRBV27
length: 12
CDR3: ASSGLADYNEQF

V: TRBV30
length: 15
CDR3: AWSRPGQVERGEKLF

V: TRBV5-4
length: 15
CDR3: ASSGGQGGVGNYGYT

V: TRBV5-6
length: 13
CDR3: ASSLTASSNYGYT

V: TRBV4-1
length: 13
CDR3: ASSQRAGRFNEQF

V: TRBV7-9
length: 13
CDR3: ASSLGRPGNQPQH

V: TRBV5-4
length: 13
CDR3: ASSLEGRRVYGYT

V: TRBV7-9
length: 16
CDR3: ASVGRRTTPDPQETQY

V: TRBV10-3
length: 13
CDR3: AIRPDRGRIYEQY

V: TRBV29-1
length: 13
CDR3: SVHTGTSVNNEQF

V: TRBV6-5
length: 12
CDR3: ASMISGSTDTQY

V: TRBV19
length: 12
CDR3: ASSGRQGNTEAF

V: TRBV4-3
length: 15
CDR3: ASSQDAASGGRYEQY

V: TRBV18
length: 13
CDR3: ASSPLAGLTDTQY

V: TRBV19
length: 14
CDR3: ASSIQGQLINQPQH

V: TRBV10-3
length: 10
CDR3: AIKGVGETQY

V: TRBV24-1
length: 13
CDR3: ATSGPGGSYNEQF

V: TRBV27
length: 13
CDR3: ASSEKTGGGQPQH

V: TRBV4-1
length: 14
CDR3: ASSQDLRWDREPQY

V: TRBV19
length: 13
CDR3: ASSVNRDRYYEQY

V: TRBV5-4
length: 14
CDR3: ASSPTRDYSEETQY

V: TRBV11-3
length: 12
CDR3: ASSRDSLDHEQY

V: TRBV30
length: 11
CDR3: AWRAGVGETQY

V: TRBV4-3
length: 12
CDR3: ASSQDDRNTEAF

V: TRBV5-4
length: 14
CDR3: ASSSIAAGSYNEQF

V: TRBV28
length: 14
CDR3: ASIPGGAPFNTEAF

V: TRBV11-2
length: 13
CDR3: ASSFLNRVSYEQY

V: TRBV5-4
length: 14
CDR3: ASSARLEMGQETQY

V: TRBV28
length: 10
CDR3: ASSYEASEAF

V: TRBV15
length: 13
CDR3: ATSREGTGVYGYT

V: TRBV27
length: 12
CDR3: ASSLSGGASPLH

V: TRBV12-3/TRBV12-4
length: 11
CDR3: ASRVAGGTEAF

V: TRBV3-1/TRBV3-2
length: 17
CDR3: ASSQDLLGGGNPAGELF

V: TRBV7-2
length: 13
CDR3: ASSSREYAGNEQY

V: TRBV6-5
length: 11
CDR3: AIEQGARNTIY

V: TRBV20-1
length: 13
CDR3: SASFDRYSNQPQH

V: TRBV5-4
length: 14
CDR3: ASSSGLAGGTGELF

V: TRBV6-4
length: 12
CDR3: ASSVDSTNTEAF

V: TRBV2
length: 9
CDR3: ASSQVGEQY